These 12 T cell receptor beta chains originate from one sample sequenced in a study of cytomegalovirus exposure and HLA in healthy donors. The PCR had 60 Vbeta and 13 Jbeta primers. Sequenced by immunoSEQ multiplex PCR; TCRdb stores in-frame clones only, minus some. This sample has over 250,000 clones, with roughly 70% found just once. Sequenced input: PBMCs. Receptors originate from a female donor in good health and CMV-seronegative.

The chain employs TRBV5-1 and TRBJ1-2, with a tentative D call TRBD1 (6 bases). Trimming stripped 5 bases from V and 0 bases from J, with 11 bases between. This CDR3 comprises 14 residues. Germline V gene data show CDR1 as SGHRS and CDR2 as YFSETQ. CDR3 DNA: TGCGCCAGCAGACCACAGGGAGCTAACTATGGCTACACCTTC. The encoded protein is CASRPQGANYGYTF.

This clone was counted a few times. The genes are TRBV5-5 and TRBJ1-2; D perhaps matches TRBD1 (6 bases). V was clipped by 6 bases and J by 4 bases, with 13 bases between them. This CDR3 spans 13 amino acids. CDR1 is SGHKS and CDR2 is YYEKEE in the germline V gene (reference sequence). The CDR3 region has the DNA TGTGCCAGCACGAGGACAGCGATCTATGGCTACACCTTC. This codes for CASTRTAIYGYTF.

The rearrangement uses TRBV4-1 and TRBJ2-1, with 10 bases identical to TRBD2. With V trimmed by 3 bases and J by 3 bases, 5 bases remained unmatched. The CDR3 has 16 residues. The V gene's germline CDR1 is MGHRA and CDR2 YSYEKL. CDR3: CASSQLAGGLYNEQFF. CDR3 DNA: TGCGCCAGCAGCCAGTTAGCGGGAGGACTCTACAATGAGCAGTTCTTC.

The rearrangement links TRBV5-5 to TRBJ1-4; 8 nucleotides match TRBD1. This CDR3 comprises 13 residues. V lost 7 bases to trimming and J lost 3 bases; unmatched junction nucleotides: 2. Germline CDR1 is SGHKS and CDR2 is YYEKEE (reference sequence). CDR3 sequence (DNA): TGTGCCAGCCGCAGGGGGCCTAATGAAAAACTGTTTTTT. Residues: CASRRGPNEKLFF.

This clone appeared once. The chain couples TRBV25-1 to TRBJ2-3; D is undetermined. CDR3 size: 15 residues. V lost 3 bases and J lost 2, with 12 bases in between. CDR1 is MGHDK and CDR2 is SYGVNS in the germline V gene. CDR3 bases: TGTGCCAGCAGTGAGAGACTCGGAAACACAGATACGCAGTATTTT. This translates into CASSERLGNTDTQYF.

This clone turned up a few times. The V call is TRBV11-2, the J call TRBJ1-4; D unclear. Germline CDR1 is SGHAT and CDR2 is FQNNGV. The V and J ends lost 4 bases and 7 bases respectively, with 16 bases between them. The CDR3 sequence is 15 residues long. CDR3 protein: CASSSASGSFEKLFF. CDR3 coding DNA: TGTGCCAGCAGCTCCGCCTCGGGTTCGTTTGAAAAACTGTTTTTT. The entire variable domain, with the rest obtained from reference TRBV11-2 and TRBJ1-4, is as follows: EAGVAQSPRYKIIEKRQSVAFWCNPISGHATLYWYQQILGQGPKLLIQFQNNGVVDDSQLPKDRFSAERLKGVDSTLKIQPAKLEDSAVYLCASSSASGSFEKLFFGSGTQLSVL.

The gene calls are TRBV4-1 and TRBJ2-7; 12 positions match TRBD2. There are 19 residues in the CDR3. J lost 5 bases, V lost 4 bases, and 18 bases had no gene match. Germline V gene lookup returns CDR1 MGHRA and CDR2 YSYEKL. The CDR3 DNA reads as TGCGCCAGCAGCCGGTCTACCGGGCTAGCGGGAGGGCCGGTCCACGAGCAGTACTTC. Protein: CASSRSTGLAGGPVHEQYF.

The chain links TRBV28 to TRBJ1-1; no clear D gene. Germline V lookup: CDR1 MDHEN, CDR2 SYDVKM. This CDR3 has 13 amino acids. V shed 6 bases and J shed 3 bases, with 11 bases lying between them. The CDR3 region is CASSIRRDTEAFF. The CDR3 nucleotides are TGTGCCAGCAGCATAAGGAGGGACACTGAAGCTTTCTTT.

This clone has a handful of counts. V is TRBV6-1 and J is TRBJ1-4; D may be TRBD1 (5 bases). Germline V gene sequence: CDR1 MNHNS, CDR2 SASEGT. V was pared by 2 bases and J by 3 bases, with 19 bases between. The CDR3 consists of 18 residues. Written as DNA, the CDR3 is TGTGCCAGCAGTGAAACGTCAGGGATCGGGGGGGCTAATGAAAAACTGTTTTTT. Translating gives CASSETSGIGGANEKLFF.

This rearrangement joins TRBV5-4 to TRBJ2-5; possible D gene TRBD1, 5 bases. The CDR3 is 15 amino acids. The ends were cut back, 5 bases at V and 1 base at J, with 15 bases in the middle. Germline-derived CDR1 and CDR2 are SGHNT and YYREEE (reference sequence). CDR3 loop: CASSYAMTAQETQYF. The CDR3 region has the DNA TGTGCCAGCAGTTACGCGATGACAGCCCAAGAGACCCAGTACTTC.

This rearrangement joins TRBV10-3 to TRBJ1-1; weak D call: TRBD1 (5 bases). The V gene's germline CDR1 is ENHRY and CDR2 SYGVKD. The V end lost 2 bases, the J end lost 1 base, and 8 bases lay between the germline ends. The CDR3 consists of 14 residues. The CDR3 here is CAISEDGGNTEAFF. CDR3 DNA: TGTGCCATCAGTGAGGACGGGGGGAACACTGAAGCTTTCTTT.

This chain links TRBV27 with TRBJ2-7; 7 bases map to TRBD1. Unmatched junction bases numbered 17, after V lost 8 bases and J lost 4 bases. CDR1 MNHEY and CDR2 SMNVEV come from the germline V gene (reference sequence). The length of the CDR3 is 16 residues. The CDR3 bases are TGTGCCAGCCAACCGACAGGGTGGGAAGATTCATACGAGCAGTACTTC. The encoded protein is CASQPTGWEDSYEQYF.